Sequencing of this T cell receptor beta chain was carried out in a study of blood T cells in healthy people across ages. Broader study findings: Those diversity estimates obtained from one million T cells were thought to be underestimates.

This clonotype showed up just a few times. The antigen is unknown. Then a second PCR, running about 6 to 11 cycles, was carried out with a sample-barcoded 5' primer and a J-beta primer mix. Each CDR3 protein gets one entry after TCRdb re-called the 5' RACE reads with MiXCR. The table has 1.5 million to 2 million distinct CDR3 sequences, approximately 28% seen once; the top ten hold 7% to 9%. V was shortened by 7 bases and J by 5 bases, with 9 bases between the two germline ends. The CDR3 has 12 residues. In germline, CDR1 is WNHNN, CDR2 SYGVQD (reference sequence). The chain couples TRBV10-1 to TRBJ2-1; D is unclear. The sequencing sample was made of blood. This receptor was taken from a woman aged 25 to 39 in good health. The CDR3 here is CASKDLNNEQFF. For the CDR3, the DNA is TGCGCCAGCAAGGACCTGAACAATGAGCAGTTCTTC.